This TCR beta chain appears in the sequencing data of a study of control samples from healthy donors and cancer patients. The assay was immunoSEQ multiplex PCR, and TCRdb's table has in-frame clones only and misses some. This table holds about 140,000 clones, roughly 94% found once. Per the germline V gene, CDR1 is MNHEY and CDR2 is SVGAGI. V gave up 7 bases and J gave up 3 bases; unmatched junction bases: 8. CDR3 size: 14 residues. The sample holds one count of this clone. This sequence originates from a man aged 40-50 years in good health. The sample taken for sequencing was blood. The chain employs TRBV6-5 and TRBJ1-1, with TRBD1 matching 7 bases. Here the CDR3 DNA reads TGTGCCAGCACTTCGACAGGGTGGGACACTGAAGCTTTCTTT. Translating gives CASTSTGWDTEAFF.